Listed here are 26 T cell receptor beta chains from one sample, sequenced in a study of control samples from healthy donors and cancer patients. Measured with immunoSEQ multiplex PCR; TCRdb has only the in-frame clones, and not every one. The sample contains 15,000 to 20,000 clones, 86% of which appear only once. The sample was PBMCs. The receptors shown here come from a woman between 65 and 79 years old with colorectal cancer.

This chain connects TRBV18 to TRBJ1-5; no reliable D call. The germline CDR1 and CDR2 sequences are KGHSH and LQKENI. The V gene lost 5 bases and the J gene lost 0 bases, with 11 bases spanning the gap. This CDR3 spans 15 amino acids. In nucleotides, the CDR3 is TGTGCCAGCTCAATGGGTCCGTCTAGCAATCAGCCCCAGCATTTT. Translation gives CASSMGPSSNQPQHF. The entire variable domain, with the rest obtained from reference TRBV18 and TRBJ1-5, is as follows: NAGVMQNPRHLVRRRGQEARLRCSPMKGHSHVYWYRQLPEEGLKFMVYLQKENIIDESGMPKERFSAEFPKEGPSILRIQQVVRGDSAAYFCASSMGPSSNQPQHFGDGTRLSIL.

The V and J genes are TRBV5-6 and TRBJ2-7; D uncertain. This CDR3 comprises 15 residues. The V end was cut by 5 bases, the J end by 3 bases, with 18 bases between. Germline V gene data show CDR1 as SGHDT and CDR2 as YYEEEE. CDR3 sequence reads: CASRNGPASHYEQYF. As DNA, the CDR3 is TGTGCCAGCAGAAACGGCCCTGCTTCGCACTACGAGCAGTACTTC.

CDR3 sequence reads: CASSPGTAYQNTEAFF. The CDR3 region has the DNA TGTGCCAGCAGCCCCGGGACAGCCTACCAAAACACTGAAGCTTTCTTT. The rearrangement joins TRBV11-3 to TRBJ1-1, with 7 bases aligning to TRBD1. This CDR3 is built from 16 residues. CDR1 SGHNT and CDR2 YENEEA come from the germline V gene. J was trimmed by 2 bases and V by 5 bases; bases with no gene match: 11.

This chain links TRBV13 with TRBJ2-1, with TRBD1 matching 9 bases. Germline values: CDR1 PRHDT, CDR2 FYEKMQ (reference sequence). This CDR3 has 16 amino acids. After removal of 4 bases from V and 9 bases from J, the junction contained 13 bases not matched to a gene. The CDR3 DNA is TGTGCCAGCAGCTCCCCGGACAGGGGCCATCATGGTGAGCAGTTCTTC. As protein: CASSSPDRGHHGEQFF.

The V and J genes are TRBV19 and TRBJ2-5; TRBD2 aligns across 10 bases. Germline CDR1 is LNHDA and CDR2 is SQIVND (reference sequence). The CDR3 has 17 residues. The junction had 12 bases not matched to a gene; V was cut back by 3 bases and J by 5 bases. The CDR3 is CASSMWVGSGGAETQYF. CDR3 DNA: TGTGCCAGTAGTATGTGGGTGGGAAGCGGGGGGGCGGAGACCCAGTACTTC.

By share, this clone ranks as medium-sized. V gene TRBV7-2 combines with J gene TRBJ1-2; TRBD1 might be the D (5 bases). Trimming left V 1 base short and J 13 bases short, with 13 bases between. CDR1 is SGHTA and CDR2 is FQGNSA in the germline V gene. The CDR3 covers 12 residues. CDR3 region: CASSLGTGRPTF. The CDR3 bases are TGTGCCAGCAGCTTAGGCACGGGGCGGCCCACCTTC.

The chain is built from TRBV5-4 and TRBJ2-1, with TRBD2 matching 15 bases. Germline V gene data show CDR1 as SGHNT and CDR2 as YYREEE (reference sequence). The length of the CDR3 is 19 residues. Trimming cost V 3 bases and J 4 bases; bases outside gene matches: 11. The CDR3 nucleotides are TGTGCCAGCAGCTCTTACACCGGGACTAGCGGGAGGCAGTACAATGAGCAGTTCTTC. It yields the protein CASSSYTGTSGRQYNEQFF.

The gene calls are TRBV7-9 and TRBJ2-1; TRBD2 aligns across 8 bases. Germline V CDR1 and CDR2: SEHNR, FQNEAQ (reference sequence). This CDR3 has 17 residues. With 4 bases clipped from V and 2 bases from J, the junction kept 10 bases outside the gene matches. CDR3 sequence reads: CASSSTQAGVTYNEQFF. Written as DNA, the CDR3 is TGTGCCAGCAGCTCTACCCAAGCGGGAGTAACCTACAATGAGCAGTTCTTC.

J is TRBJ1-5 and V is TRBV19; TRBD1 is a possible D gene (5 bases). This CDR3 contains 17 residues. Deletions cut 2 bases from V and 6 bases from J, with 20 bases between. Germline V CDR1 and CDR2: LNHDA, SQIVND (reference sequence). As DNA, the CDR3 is TGTGCCAGTAGTATAAATCCTCGACGCCCGAGGGGTCAGCCCCAGCATTTT. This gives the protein CASSINPRRPRGQPQHF.

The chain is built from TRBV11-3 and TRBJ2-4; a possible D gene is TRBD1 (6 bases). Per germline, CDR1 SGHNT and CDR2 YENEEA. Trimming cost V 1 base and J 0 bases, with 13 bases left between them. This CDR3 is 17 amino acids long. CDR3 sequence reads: CASSLGQTGIAKNIQYF. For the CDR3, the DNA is TGTGCCAGCAGCTTAGGTCAGACAGGTATAGCCAAAAACATTCAGTACTTC. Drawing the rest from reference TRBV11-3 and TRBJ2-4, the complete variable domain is EAGVVQSPRYKIIEKKQPVAFWCNPISGHNTLYWYLQNLGQGPELLIRYENEEAVDDSQLPKDRFSAERLKGVDSTLKIQPAELGDSAVYLCASSLGQTGIAKNIQYFGAGTRLSVL.

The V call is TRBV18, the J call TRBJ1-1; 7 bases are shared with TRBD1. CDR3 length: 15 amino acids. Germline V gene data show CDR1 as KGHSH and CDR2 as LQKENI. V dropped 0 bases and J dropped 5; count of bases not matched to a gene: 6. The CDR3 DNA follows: TGTGCCAGCTCACCACCAGGGGGCGCGGGGACTGAAGCTTTCTTT. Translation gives CASSPPGGAGTEAFF.

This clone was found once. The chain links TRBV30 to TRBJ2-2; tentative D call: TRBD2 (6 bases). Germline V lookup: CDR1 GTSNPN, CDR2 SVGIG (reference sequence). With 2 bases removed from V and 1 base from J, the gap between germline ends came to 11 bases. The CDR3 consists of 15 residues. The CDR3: CAWSRTGRNTGELFF. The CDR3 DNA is TGTGCCTGGAGTAGGACCGGGAGGAACACCGGGGAGCTGTTTTTT.

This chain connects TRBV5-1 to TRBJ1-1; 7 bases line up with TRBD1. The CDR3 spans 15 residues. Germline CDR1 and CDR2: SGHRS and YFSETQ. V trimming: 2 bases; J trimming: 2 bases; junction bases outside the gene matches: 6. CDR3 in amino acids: CASSFLGGGNTEAFF. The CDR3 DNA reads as TGCGCCAGCAGCTTCTTAGGGGGCGGAAACACTGAAGCTTTCTTT. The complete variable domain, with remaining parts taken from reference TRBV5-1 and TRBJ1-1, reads KAGVTQTPRYLIKTRGQQVTLSCSPISGHRSVSWYQQTPGQGLQFLFEYFSETQRNKGNFPGRFSGRQFSNSRSEMNVSTLELGDSALYLCASSFLGGGNTEAFFGQGTRLTVV.

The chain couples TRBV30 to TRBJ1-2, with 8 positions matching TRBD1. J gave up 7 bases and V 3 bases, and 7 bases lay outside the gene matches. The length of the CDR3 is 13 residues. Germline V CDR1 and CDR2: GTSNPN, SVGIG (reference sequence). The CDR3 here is CAWRGQGAAGYTF. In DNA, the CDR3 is TGTGCCTGGAGAGGGCAGGGGGCAGCTGGCTACACCTTC.

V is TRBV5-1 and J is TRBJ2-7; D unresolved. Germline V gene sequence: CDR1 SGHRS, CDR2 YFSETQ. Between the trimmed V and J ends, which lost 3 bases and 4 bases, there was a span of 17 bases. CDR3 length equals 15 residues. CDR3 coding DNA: TGCGCCAGCAGCTCCGCTCTGGGAACCTCGTACGAGCAGTACTTC. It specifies CASSSALGTSYEQYF. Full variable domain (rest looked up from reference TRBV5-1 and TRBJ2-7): KAGVTQTPRYLIKTRGQQVTLSCSPISGHRSVSWYQQTPGQGLQFLFEYFSETQRNKGNFPGRFSGRQFSNSRSEMNVSTLELGDSALYLCASSSALGTSYEQYFGPGTRLTVT.

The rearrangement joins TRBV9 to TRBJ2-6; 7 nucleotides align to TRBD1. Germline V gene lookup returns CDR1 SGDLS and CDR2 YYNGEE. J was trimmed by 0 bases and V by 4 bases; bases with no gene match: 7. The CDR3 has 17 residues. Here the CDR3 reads CASSPLGQVSGANVLTF. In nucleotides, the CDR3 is TGTGCCAGCAGCCCCCTCGGACAGGTCTCTGGGGCCAACGTCCTGACTTTC.

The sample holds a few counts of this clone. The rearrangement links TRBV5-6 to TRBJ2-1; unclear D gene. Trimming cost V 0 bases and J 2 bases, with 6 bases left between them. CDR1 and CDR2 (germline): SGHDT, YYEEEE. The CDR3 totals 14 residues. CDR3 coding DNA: TGTGCCAGCAGCTTGGGACAAGCCTACAATGAGCAGTTCTTC. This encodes CASSLGQAYNEQFF.

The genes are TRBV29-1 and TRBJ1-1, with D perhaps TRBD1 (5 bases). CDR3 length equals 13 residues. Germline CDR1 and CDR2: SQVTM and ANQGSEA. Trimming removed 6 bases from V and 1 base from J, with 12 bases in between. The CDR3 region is CSVGQTGNTEAFF. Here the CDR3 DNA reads TGCAGCGTCGGCCAAACAGGGAACACTGAAGCTTTCTTT.

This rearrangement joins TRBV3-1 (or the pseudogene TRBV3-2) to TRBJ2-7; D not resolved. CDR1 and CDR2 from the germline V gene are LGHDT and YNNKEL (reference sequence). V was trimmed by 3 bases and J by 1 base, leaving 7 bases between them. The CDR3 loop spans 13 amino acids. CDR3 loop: CASSQYLSYEQYF. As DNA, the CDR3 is TGTGCCAGCAGCCAGTATCTTTCCTACGAGCAGTACTTC.

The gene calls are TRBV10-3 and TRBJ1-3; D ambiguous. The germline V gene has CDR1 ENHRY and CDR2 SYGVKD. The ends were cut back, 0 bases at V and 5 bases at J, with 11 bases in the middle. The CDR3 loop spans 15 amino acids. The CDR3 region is CAISESGELRNTIYF. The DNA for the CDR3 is TGTGCCATCAGTGAGTCGGGTGAGCTAAGAAACACCATATATTTT.

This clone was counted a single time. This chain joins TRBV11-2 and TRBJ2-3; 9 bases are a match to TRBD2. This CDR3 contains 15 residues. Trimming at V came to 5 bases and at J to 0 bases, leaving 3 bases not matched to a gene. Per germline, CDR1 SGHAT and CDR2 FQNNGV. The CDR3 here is CASSSLAGSTDTQYF. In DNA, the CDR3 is TGTGCCAGCAGCAGTCTAGCGGGGAGCACAGATACGCAGTATTTT.

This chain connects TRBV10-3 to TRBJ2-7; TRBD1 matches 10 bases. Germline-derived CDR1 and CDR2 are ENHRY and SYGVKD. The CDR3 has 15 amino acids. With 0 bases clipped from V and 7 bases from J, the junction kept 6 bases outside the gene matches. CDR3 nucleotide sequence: TGTGCCATCAGTGAGTCGGGACAGGGGTGGCGGGAGCAGTACTTC. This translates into CAISESGQGWREQYF.

The CDR3 loop is CASSQDWRTGGNEQFF. The DNA of the CDR3 is TGTGCCAGCAGCCAAGATTGGAGGACAGGGGGCAATGAGCAGTTCTTC. The chain couples TRBV14 to TRBJ2-1; 10 nucleotides line up with TRBD1. Germline-derived CDR1 and CDR2 are SGHDN and FVKESK. The CDR3 has 16 amino acids. The junction had 5 bases not matched to a gene; V was cut back by 0 bases and J by 6 bases.

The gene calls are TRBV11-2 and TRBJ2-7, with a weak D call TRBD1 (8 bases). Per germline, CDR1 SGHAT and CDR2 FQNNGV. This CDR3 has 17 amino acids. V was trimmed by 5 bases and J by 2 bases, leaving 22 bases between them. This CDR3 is CASSDQGWTGTTYEQYF. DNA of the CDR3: TGTGCCAGCAGCGACCAGGGCTGGACAGGGACTACCTACGAGCAGTACTTC.

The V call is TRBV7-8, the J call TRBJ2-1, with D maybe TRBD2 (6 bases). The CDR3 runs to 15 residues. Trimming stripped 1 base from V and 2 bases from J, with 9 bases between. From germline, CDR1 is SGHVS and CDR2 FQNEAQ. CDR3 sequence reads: CASSLDRTTYNEQFF. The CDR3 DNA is TGTGCCAGCAGCTTAGACCGGACTACCTACAATGAGCAGTTCTTC.

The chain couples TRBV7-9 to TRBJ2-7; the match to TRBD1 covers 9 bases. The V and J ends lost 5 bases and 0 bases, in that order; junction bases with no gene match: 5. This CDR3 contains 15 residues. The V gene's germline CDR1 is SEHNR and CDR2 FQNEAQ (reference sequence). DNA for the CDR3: TGTGCCAGCAGCGGTGGGACAGGGAGCTCCTACGAGCAGTACTTC. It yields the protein CASSGGTGSSYEQYF.